The sequence of this T cell receptor (beta chain) was determined in a study of shared clonotypes between healthy human individuals. The protocol was immunoSEQ multiplex PCR, while the TCRdb copy is restricted to in-frame clones and leaves out a portion. This sample has over 750,000 clones, with 90% to 98% found just once. Germline V gives CDR1 SGHAT, CDR2 FQNNGV. V was clipped by 5 bases and J by 3 bases, with 22 bases between them. This CDR3 region has 17 residues. Naive-designated CD8 cells lacked CD45RO, were positively enriched for CCR7, and omitted terminally differentiated effector memory CD45RA+ cells. As for this clone: Its antigen remains unidentified.

Broader study findings: Around 5% was the fraction of naive CD4 clonotypes found shared across several donors.

The TCR comes from a man aged 25-45 years in good health. What was sequenced was naive CD8+ T cells sorted from blood. The rearrangement joins TRBV11-2 to TRBJ1-1, with D uncertain. CDR3 sequence reads: CASSPRPYSVSDTEAFF. The CDR3 nucleotides are TGTGCCAGCAGCCCCCGGCCGTATTCCGTATCGGACACTGAAGCTTTCTTT. The full variable domain, with the rest looked up from reference TRBV11-2 and TRBJ1-1, is EAGVAQSPRYKIIEKRQSVAFWCNPISGHATLYWYQQILGQGPKLLIQFQNNGVVDDSQLPKDRFSAERLKGVDSTLKIQPAKLEDSAVYLCASSPRPYSVSDTEAFFGQGTRLTVV.